This T cell receptor beta chain emerged from a study of tumor-infiltrating lymphocytes in primary liver carcinoma. Study as a whole: Yields of productive TCRbeta reads ranged from roughly 3.5 to 7.13 million per sample and were similar across tissue types.

Germline DNA was also extracted, while the blood RNA originated from unsorted whole blood. Synthesis of TCR beta cDNA was carried out from 450 to 650 ng total RNA with a constant-region primer. Nested multiplex PCR, run for three rounds with slightly modified ARM-PCR, yielded TCR beta libraries. With TRBV1-TRBV30 forward primers and a C-beta reverse primer, the first two PCR rounds were run for roughly 10 cycles each. TCRdb re-derived calls from the multiplex PCR reads in MiXCR, one entry per CDR3 protein. The data show about 200,000 distinct CDR3 sequences, with roughly 61% seen just once and around 7.1% held by the top ten. Turning to this clonotype: An end of the junction differs from the germline gene, which may be a read error.

The CDR3 runs to 13 residues. Germline CDR1 reads ENHRY; CDR2 reads SYGVKD. The chain is built from TRBV10-3 and TRBJ2-2; D ambiguous. Sample: peripheral blood. The sequence was obtained from a woman in her fifties or sixties with primary liver carcinoma and hepatitis B virus infection. CDR3 nucleotide sequence: TGTGCCGTCAGTCCCGCGAACACCGGGGAGCTGTTTTTT. This sequence encodes CAVSPANTGELFF.